The 27 T cell receptor beta chains below come from one sample, sequenced in a study of T cell repertoires in cytomegalovirus infection. One entry per CDR3 protein, called by TCRdb with MiXCR from the reads. The top ten hold approximately 2.4% of the sample, which has about 310,000 distinct CDR3 sequences, about 9.1% seen once. The sequencing input was PBMCs. Source of these receptors: a human donor in good health (CMV status not recorded). Some clones in this sample may be carry-over from other donors' samples.

The chain joins TRBV20-1 to TRBJ2-2; TRBD1 or TRBD2 may be the D gene (6 bases each). Per germline, CDR1 DFQATT and CDR2 SNEGSKA (reference sequence). The V end was cut by 2 bases, the J end by 5 bases, with 12 bases between. The CDR3 totals 14 residues. The CDR3: CSARRGALTGELFF. The CDR3, as DNA: TGCAGTGCTAGAAGGGGGGCGCTTACCGGGGAGCTGTTTTTT.

This clonotype was counted at least ten times. This sequence joins TRBV28 and TRBJ2-7; 9 nucleotides align to TRBD1. The CDR3 is 14 residues long. Unmatched junction bases numbered 5, after V lost 6 bases and J lost 2 bases. Germline V gene sequence: CDR1 MDHEN, CDR2 SYDVKM. In DNA, the CDR3 is TGTGCCAGCAGGCGGACAGGGGACCCCTACGAGCAGTACTTC. Residues: CASRRTGDPYEQYF.

This clonotype was recorded at least ten times. The chain links TRBV6-1 to TRBJ2-3; a weak D match, TRBD2 (7 bases). With 6 bases removed from V and 4 bases from J, the gap between germline ends came to 17 bases. The CDR3 length is 15 residues. Germline values: CDR1 MNHNS, CDR2 SASEGT. The CDR3, as DNA: TGTGCCAGCAGAGGGGGGGGGTTGTTGGCAGATACGCAGTATTTT. This gives the protein CASRGGGLLADTQYF.

In its sample, this clonotype was seen many times. This chain links TRBV7-8 with TRBJ2-5; D may be TRBD1 or TRBD2 (6 bases each). The germline V gene encodes CDR1 SGHVS and CDR2 FQNEAQ. This CDR3 contains 15 residues. The ends were cut back, 6 bases at V and 5 bases at J, with 19 bases in the middle. CDR3 DNA: TGTGCCAGCAGAGCAATCATTACAGGGAGGGAGACCCAGTACTTC. It specifies CASRAIITGRETQYF.

V usage is TRBV19 and J usage is TRBJ1-5; 7 bases are a match to TRBD1. V shed 6 bases, J shed 7 bases, and the junction held 6 bases outside the gene matches. The CDR3 length is 13 residues. In germline, CDR1 is LNHDA, CDR2 SQIVND (reference sequence). CDR3 amino acids: CASSTDRWQPQHF. Here the CDR3 DNA reads TGTGCCAGTAGCACGGACAGGTGGCAGCCCCAGCATTTT. Filled out from reference TRBV19 and TRBJ1-5, the complete variable domain reads DGGITQSPKYLFRKEGQNVTLSCEQNLNHDAMYWYRQDPGQGLRLIYYSQIVNDFQKGDIAEGYSVSREKKESFPLTVTSAQKNPTAFYLCASSTDRWQPQHFGDGTRLSIL.

V is TRBV28 and J is TRBJ2-3; TRBD2 matches at 16 bases. From germline, CDR1 is MDHEN and CDR2 SYDVKM. This CDR3 region has 20 residues. The junction had 14 bases not matched to a gene; V was cut back by 5 bases and J by 3 bases. CDR3 coding DNA: TGTGCCAGCAGTACCCCGGGACTAGCGGGGGGGCAACTGGGGACAGATACGCAGTATTTT. Translating gives CASSTPGLAGGQLGTDTQYF.

In this sample, this clonotype turned up many times. The chain employs TRBV12-3 or TRBV12-4 and TRBJ2-1; TRBD1 aligns across 8 bases. The V and J ends lost 4 bases and 4 bases, in that order; junction bases with no gene match: 3. This CDR3 contains 14 residues. The CDR3 protein is CASSYRDRYNEQFF. CDR3 in DNA: TGTGCCAGCAGTTACCGGGACAGGTACAATGAGCAGTTCTTC.

This clonotype was picked up many times. The DNA of the CDR3 is TGCGCCAGCAGTGAGATTAGGACTGAAGCTTTCTTT. This translates into CASSEIRTEAFF. This chain uses TRBV10-2 with TRBJ1-1; D remains ambiguous. The V end lost 2 bases, the J end lost 5 bases, and 6 bases lay between the germline ends. The germline V gene encodes CDR1 WSHSY and CDR2 SAAADI. CDR3 length equals 12 residues.

Ten or more counts support this clonotype. The gene calls are TRBV20-1 and TRBJ1-2; 7 nucleotides line up with TRBD1. Germline loops: CDR1 DFQATT, CDR2 SNEGSKA (reference sequence). This CDR3 contains 13 residues. V shed 3 bases, J shed 9 bases, and the junction held 10 bases outside the gene matches. CDR3 sequence (DNA): TGCAGTGCTAGGGGGACAGATCAATTTAGCTACACCTTC. Amino acids: CSARGTDQFSYTF.

The chain joins TRBV14 to TRBJ2-1, with a weak D call TRBD2 (6 bases). CDR3 size: 14 residues. Trimming shortened V by 1 base and J by 8 bases, and 12 bases separated the two germline ends. In germline, CDR1 is SGHDN, CDR2 FVKESK. DNA for the CDR3: TGTGCCAGCAGCCAAGGGTCAGGAGGGGATGAGCAGTTCTTC. Protein: CASSQGSGGDEQFF. Full variable domain (missing parts from reference TRBV14 and TRBJ2-1): EAGVTQFPSHSVIEKGQTVTLRCDPISGHDNLYWYRRVMGKEIKFLLHFVKESKQDESGMPNNRFLAERTGGTYSTLKVQPAELEDSGVYFCASSQGSGGDEQFFGPGTRLTVL.

This clonotype has a count of ten or more. CDR3 loop: CSASLPPGRVGYTF. The CDR3 nucleotides read TGCAGTGCTAGCCTACCGCCGGGACGTGTTGGCTACACCTTC. This sequence joins TRBV20-1 and TRBJ1-2; D perhaps matches TRBD1 (5 bases). Germline CDR1 reads DFQATT; CDR2 reads SNEGSKA (reference sequence). The CDR3 loop spans 14 amino acids. V was pared by 3 bases and J by 7 bases, with 18 bases between.

This clonotype occurred a few times. The chain has TRBV7-9 and TRBJ2-6; 9 bases map to TRBD1. The CDR3 sequence is 17 residues long. Germline-derived CDR1 and CDR2 are SEHNR and FQNEAQ (reference sequence). V gave up 2 bases and J gave up 0 bases; unmatched junction bases: 2. The CDR3, as DNA: TGTGCCAGCAGCTTATGGGACAGGGCCTCTGGGGCCAACGTCCTGACTTTC. It encodes CASSLWDRASGANVLTF. Combining the CDR3 with reference TRBV7-9 and TRBJ2-6 gives the whole variable domain DTGVSQNPRHKITKRGQNVTFRCDPISEHNRLYWYRQTLGQGPEFLTYFQNEAQLEKSRLLSDRFSAERPKGSFSTLEIQRTEQGDSAMYLCASSLWDRASGANVLTFGAGSRLTVL.

This clonotype appeared many times. This chain joins TRBV24-1 and TRBJ2-2; 11 bases line up with TRBD1. The V gene's germline CDR1 is KGHDR and CDR2 SFDVKD. Trimming cost V 8 bases and J 3 bases; bases outside gene matches: 4. The CDR3 runs 15 residues. The CDR3 spells CATKPGQGDTGELFF. For the CDR3, the DNA is TGTGCCACCAAGCCGGGACAGGGGGACACCGGGGAGCTGTTTTTT.

The chain joins TRBV5-4 to TRBJ2-1, with D possibly TRBD2 on 6 matching bases. The V gene's germline CDR1 is SGHNT and CDR2 YYREEE (reference sequence). With 1 base removed from V and 5 bases from J, the gap between germline ends came to 7 bases. This CDR3 has 13 residues. In DNA, the CDR3 is TGTGCCAGCAGCTTGCCTAGCGACAATGAGCAGTTCTTC. Encoded protein: CASSLPSDNEQFF.

This clonotype was recorded many times. The chain links TRBV7-2 to TRBJ2-7, with D possibly matching TRBD1 (6 bases). CDR3 length: 14 residues. From germline, CDR1 is SGHTA and CDR2 FQGNSA. With 4 bases removed from V and 5 bases from J, the gap between germline ends came to 15 bases. The CDR3 loop is CASSSTGIYDEQYV. The CDR3 region has the DNA TGTGCCAGCAGCTCCACAGGGATTTACGACGAGCAGTACGTC.

This clonotype was counted many times. The chain recombines TRBV28 with TRBJ1-1; D is uncertain. V was shortened by 6 bases and J by 4 bases, with 21 bases between the two germline ends. Germline assignment: CDR1 MDHEN and CDR2 SYDVKM. This CDR3 has 16 residues. CDR3 residues: CASRPIPVLLGTEAFF. CDR3 nucleotides: TGTGCCAGCAGGCCTATCCCGGTATTACTGGGCACTGAAGCTTTCTTT. The whole variable domain, remainder taken from reference TRBV28 and TRBJ1-1, is DVKVTQSSRYLVKRTGEKVFLECVQDMDHENMFWYRQDPGLGLRLIYFSYDVKMKEKGDIPEGYSVSREKKERFSLILESASTNQTSMYLCASRPIPVLLGTEAFFGQGTRLTVV.

This clonotype was detected ten times or more. The chain joins TRBV20-1 to TRBJ2-5; D call uncertain. The CDR3 loop spans 15 amino acids. Trimming shortened V by 0 bases and J by 4 bases, and 15 bases separated the two germline ends. CDR1 is DFQATT, CDR2 SNEGSKA, per germline (reference sequence). The CDR3 protein is CSARDAAKRRETQYF. DNA for the CDR3: TGCAGTGCTAGAGATGCGGCGAAGAGGAGAGAGACCCAGTACTTC.

This clonotype was detected many times. The V and J genes are TRBV14 and TRBJ1-1, with D uncertain. This CDR3 spans 13 amino acids. The ends were cut back, 2 bases at V and 1 base at J, with 5 bases in the middle. Germline CDR1 SGHDN, CDR2 FVKESK. The CDR3 nucleotides read TGTGCCAGCAGCCAACAGCAGAACACTGAAGCTTTCTTT. Amino acids: CASSQQQNTEAFF.

The chain recombines TRBV6-6 with TRBJ1-5, with 9 positions matching TRBD1. This CDR3 has 15 amino acids. Germline CDR1 is MNHNY and CDR2 is SVGAGI (reference sequence). V shed 5 bases and J 6 bases; nucleotides not matched to a gene: 8. CDR3 nucleotides: TGTGCCAGCAGTCCACAGGGGGCGCAGGGTCAGCCCCAGCATTTT. Protein product: CASSPQGAQGQPQHF.

The table lists this clonotype with many counts. The chain employs TRBV11-1 and TRBJ2-2; the D gene could be TRBD1 or TRBD2 (5 bases each). Germline V CDR1 and CDR2: SGHAT, FQDESV (reference sequence). Trimming stripped 5 bases from V and 7 bases from J, with 17 bases between. The CDR3 has 15 amino acids. The CDR3 nucleotides read TGTGCCAGCAGCCCTCTCGGGGCTCTGAACGGGGAGCTGTTTTTT. It codes for CASSPLGALNGELFF.

This clonotype was detected a few times. The CDR3 coding sequence is TGTGCCAGCAGCTTGGGGGGGCGGTACAATGAGCAGTTCTTC. The encoded protein is CASSLGGRYNEQFF. The rearrangement uses TRBV7-3 and TRBJ2-1, with a possible D match to TRBD2 (7 bases). Trimming cost V 3 bases and J 4 bases, with 10 bases left between them. CDR1 and CDR2 (germline): SGHTA, FQGTGA. The CDR3 has 14 amino acids.

This clonotype was counted many times. This chain links TRBV12-3 or TRBV12-4 with TRBJ2-1; D unresolved. V lost 5 bases and J lost 4, with 12 bases in between. The CDR3 length is 14 residues. CDR3 in amino acids: CASSPDIVYNEQFF. CDR3 coding DNA: TGTGCCAGCAGTCCAGACATTGTGTACAATGAGCAGTTCTTC.

This clonotype occurred many times. This chain connects TRBV5-4 to TRBJ2-7, with D perhaps TRBD2 (6 bases). The germline gives CDR1 SGHNT, CDR2 YYREEE (reference sequence). V dropped 0 bases and J dropped 1 base, with 26 bases sitting between them. CDR3 length equals 20 residues. This CDR3 is CASSLEPPRSGGQGSYEQYV. The CDR3 DNA reads TGTGCCAGCAGCTTGGAACCCCCTCGGTCAGGAGGGCAAGGATCCTACGAGCAGTACGTC.

The sample holds many counts of this clonotype. The chain employs TRBV28 and TRBJ1-4; possibly TRBD1 for D (5 bases). The V gene lost 5 bases and the J gene lost 5 bases, with 12 bases spanning the gap. The CDR3 loop spans 14 amino acids. Germline V gives CDR1 MDHEN, CDR2 SYDVKM. The CDR3 reads CASSVTAQNEKLFF. In DNA form, the CDR3 reads TGTGCCAGCAGTGTGACAGCTCAGAATGAAAAACTGTTTTTT. Full variable domain (missing parts from reference TRBV28 and TRBJ1-4): DVKVTQSSRYLVKRTGEKVFLECVQDMDHENMFWYRQDPGLGLRLIYFSYDVKMKEKGDIPEGYSVSREKKERFSLILESASTNQTSMYLCASSVTAQNEKLFFGSGTQLSVL.

This clonotype was detected many times. An end of the junction differs from the germline gene, which may be a read error. The V gene is TRBV7-7, the J gene TRBJ2-3, with a possible D match to TRBD2 (5 bases). CDR1 and CDR2 from the germline V gene are SSHAT and FNYEAQ (reference sequence). The CDR3 consists of 14 residues. In DNA, the CDR3 is TGTGCTAGCAGCTTAGCGTTGGGGACAGATACGCAGTATTTT. It yields the protein CASSLALGTDTQYF.

A word on this clonotype: A much larger clonotype is one base distant, so this may be a read error. The chain recombines TRBV11-3 with TRBJ2-1; 15 bases align to TRBD2. CDR3 size: 16 residues. The J segment lost 9 bases and the V segment lost 5 bases, leaving 8 bases of the junction unmatched. CDR1 and CDR2 (germline): SGHNT, YENEEA. The CDR3 loop is CASSETGLAGGAEQFF. In nucleotides, the CDR3 is TGTGCCAGCAGCGAAACGGGACTAGCGGGGGGAGCTGAGCAGTTCTTC.

This clonotype was counted at least ten times. This sequence joins TRBV2 and TRBJ1-4; 7 positions agree with TRBD1. The ends lost 3 bases at V and 8 bases at J; junction bases unmatched: 3. This CDR3 contains 13 residues. Germline V CDR1 and CDR2: SNHLY, FYNNEI. DNA for the CDR3: TGTGCCAGCAGTGAGACAGGGAGAGAAAAACTGTTTTTT. Its translation is CASSETGREKLFF.